This TCR beta chain was identified during a study of cytomegalovirus exposure and HLA in healthy donors. Germline CDR1 MRHNA, CDR2 SNTAGT. The V end lost 5 bases, the J end lost 4 bases, and 11 bases lay between the germline ends. The CDR3 is made up of 14 amino acids. 60 Vbeta and 13 Jbeta primers were used in PCR. Measured with immunoSEQ multiplex PCR; TCRdb has only the in-frame clones, and not every one. The sample carries under 150,000 clones, roughly 80% recorded once. Study-wide findings and caveats: A missense variant in DCLRE1C was later tied to TCR beta V- and J-gene trimming. There were fewer than 200 TCR beta chains listed as cytomegalovirus-associated. One cluster of highly shared sequence variants probably arose as a sequencing artifact.

The donors (healthy individuals) were bone marrow donors. Remarks on this clone: Its target is unknown.

The sample taken for sequencing was PBMCs. The clonotype was recovered from a man aged 35 to 55 in good health and CMV-seropositive. The chain has TRBV6-4 and TRBJ2-2, with D perhaps matching TRBD1 (6 bases). CDR3 in amino acids: CASSTGLSTGELFF. DNA of the CDR3: TGTGCCAGCAGTACAGGGCTGTCCACCGGGGAGCTGTTTTTT.